These 16 T cell receptor beta chains came from one sample sequenced in a study of blood T cell repertoires in COVID-19. The assay was immunoSEQ multiplex PCR, and TCRdb's table has in-frame clones only and misses some. The table records more than 55,000 clones, 85% to 90% of them present only once. Sequenced material: peripheral blood. The source of these receptors is a human donor with active COVID-19. The donor label of this sample is uncertain.

The chain combines TRBV7-9 with TRBJ2-7; TRBD2 aligns across 15 bases. Germline V gives CDR1 SEHNR, CDR2 FQNEAQ (reference sequence). The CDR3 runs to 19 residues. Trimming removed 0 bases from V and 2 bases from J; junction bases left unmatched: 8. CDR3 in amino acids: CASSLAEGLAGGITYEQYF. Written as DNA, the CDR3 is TGTGCCAGCAGCTTAGCGGAGGGACTAGCGGGAGGTATTACCTACGAGCAGTACTTC.

The chain has TRBV4-3 and TRBJ2-3; 8 nucleotides match TRBD2. The V and J ends lost 0 bases and 8 bases, in that order; junction bases with no gene match: 4. This CDR3 has 14 residues. Germline values: CDR1 LGHNA, CDR2 YSLEER. CDR3: CASSQEGLVGTQYF. The CDR3 bases are TGCGCCAGCAGCCAAGAGGGACTAGTAGGTACGCAGTATTTT.

The chain recombines TRBV4-3 with TRBJ2-5; 11 nucleotides line up with TRBD2. Per the germline V gene, CDR1 is LGHNA and CDR2 is YSLEER. The CDR3 extends over 17 amino acids. After removal of 4 bases from V and 4 bases from J, the junction contained 11 bases not matched to a gene. Here the CDR3 reads CASSRELAGAFRETQYF. CDR3 sequence (DNA): TGCGCCAGCAGCCGGGAACTAGCGGGAGCCTTCCGAGAGACCCAGTACTTC.

The chain combines TRBV3-1 (or the pseudogene TRBV3-2) with TRBJ1-4; D possibly corresponds to TRBD1 (6 bases). Between the trimmed V and J ends, which lost 4 bases and 8 bases, there was a span of 17 bases. The germline CDR1 and CDR2 sequences are LGHDT and YNNKEL (reference sequence). This CDR3 is 15 amino acids long. The CDR3 region is CASSPLTGMREKLFF. The DNA of the CDR3 is TGTGCCAGCAGCCCGCTTACAGGGATGCGCGAAAAACTGTTTTTT.

The chain couples TRBV5-6 to TRBJ2-7; 8 bases are a match to TRBD2. V was clipped by 1 base and J by 2 bases; unmatched bases: 8. The CDR3 contains 16 residues. In germline, CDR1 is SGHDT, CDR2 YYEEEE. The CDR3 DNA reads TGTGCCAGCAGCTTGCTGTATAGCGGGACTACCTACGAGCAGTACTTC. This translates into CASSLLYSGTTYEQYF.

This chain connects TRBV28 to TRBJ1-3, with 8 bases fitting TRBD1. Germline V gene lookup returns CDR1 MDHEN and CDR2 SYDVKM. The trim removed 3 bases at V and 2 bases at J, leaving 6 bases unmatched. This CDR3 is built from 16 residues. The CDR3 sequence is CASSFGDRLTGNTIYF. The CDR3 DNA reads TGTGCCAGCAGTTTCGGGGACAGGCTCACTGGAAACACCATATATTTT. The entire variable domain, with the rest obtained from reference TRBV28 and TRBJ1-3, is as follows: DVKVTQSSRYLVKRTGEKVFLECVQDMDHENMFWYRQDPGLGLRLIYFSYDVKMKEKGDIPEGYSVSREKKERFSLILESASTNQTSMYLCASSFGDRLTGNTIYFGEGSWLTVV.

This sequence joins TRBV12-3 or TRBV12-4 and TRBJ1-2; 8 bases are shared with TRBD1. The V gene end was trimmed by 6 bases and the J gene end by 6 bases; junction bases not matched to a gene: 6. The CDR3 loop spans 13 amino acids. Here the CDR3 DNA reads TGTGCCAGCAGGACAGGGGCTGCGAATGGCTACACCTTC. It is translated as CASRTGAANGYTF.

V usage is TRBV7-2 and J usage is TRBJ2-3; 8 bases match TRBD2. Germline V gene lookup returns CDR1 SGHTA and CDR2 FQGNSA. V dropped 2 bases and J dropped 6; count of bases not matched to a gene: 1. The CDR3 extends over 13 amino acids. The CDR3 loop is CASSLLAGDTQYF. The DNA for the CDR3 is TGTGCCAGCAGCTTATTAGCGGGGGATACGCAGTATTTT. Drawing the rest from reference TRBV7-2 and TRBJ2-3, the complete variable domain is GAGVSQSPSNKVTEKGKDVELRCDPISGHTALYWYRQSLGQGLEFLIYFQGNSAPDKSGLPSDRFSAERTGGSVSTLTIQRTQQEDSAVYLCASSLLAGDTQYFGPGTRLTVL.

This chain connects TRBV5-1 to TRBJ2-7; D gene ambiguous. Trimming removed 5 bases at V and 7 bases at J, with 10 bases between. The CDR3 has 11 residues. From germline, CDR1 is SGHRS and CDR2 YFSETQ. The CDR3 DNA reads TGCGCCAGCAGAGCGACCTCGGAGCAGTACTTC. Residues: CASRATSEQYF.

The rearrangement uses TRBV5-4 and TRBJ2-5, with a possible D match to TRBD2 (5 bases). V was trimmed by 4 bases and J by 4 bases, leaving 14 bases between them. The length of the CDR3 is 14 residues. Germline assignment: CDR1 SGHNT and CDR2 YYREEE (reference sequence). CDR3 in DNA: TGTGCCAGCAGCACTCGATTGGAGGTAGAGACCCAGTACTTC. Translating gives CASSTRLEVETQYF.

This clone showed up just once. The rearrangement links TRBV12-3 or TRBV12-4 to TRBJ2-3; 9 nucleotides match TRBD2. J lost 7 bases, V lost 10 bases, and 9 bases had no gene match. This CDR3 region has 13 residues. The CDR3 DNA is TGTGCCACCCGTAGCGGGGGAGAAAATACGCAGTATTTT. Its translation: CATRSGGENTQYF.

This chain joins TRBV2 and TRBJ2-2; 9 nucleotides line up with TRBD2. The CDR3 is made up of 16 amino acids. In germline, CDR1 is SNHLY, CDR2 FYNNEI. Trimming took 6 bases from V and 5 from J; bases not matched to a gene: 10. The CDR3 spells CASRGLAGAGTGELFF. The CDR3 bases are TGTGCCAGCAGGGGCTTAGCGGGGGCCGGGACCGGGGAGCTGTTTTTT. The full variable domain, rest sourced from reference TRBV2 and TRBJ2-2, is EPEVTQTPSHQVTQMGQEVILRCVPISNHLYFYWYRQILGQKVEFLVSFYNNEISEKSEIFDDQFSVERPDGSNFTLKIRSTKLEDSAMYFCASRGLAGAGTGELFFGEGSRLTVL.

The CDR3 loop is CASGGGGFGYTF. The CDR3, as DNA: TGTGCCAGCGGGGGGGGAGGTTTTGGCTACACCTTC. The chain couples TRBV27 to TRBJ1-2, with a weak D call TRBD1 (5 bases). Germline loops: CDR1 MNHEY, CDR2 SMNVEV (reference sequence). V lost 8 bases and J 7 bases, leaving 14 bases between the germline ends. This CDR3 has 12 residues.

The chain links TRBV4-3 to TRBJ2-6, with D hard to call. This CDR3 is 18 amino acids long. Germline CDR1 is LGHNA and CDR2 is YSLEER. V was clipped by 3 bases and J by 0 bases, with 15 bases between them. CDR3 region: CASSQLPTQSSGANVLTF. The CDR3 bases are TGCGCCAGCAGCCAGCTACCGACACAGAGCTCTGGGGCCAACGTCCTGACTTTC.

The rearrangement joins TRBV7-2 to TRBJ1-2; TRBD1 might be the D (5 bases). This CDR3 spans 14 amino acids. The V end was cut by 1 base, the J end by 5 bases, with 11 bases between. Germline V gene lookup returns CDR1 SGHTA and CDR2 FQGNSA. In DNA, the CDR3 is TGTGCCAGCAGCTTAGATGGGGGAGGATATGGCTACACCTTC. Its translation is CASSLDGGGYGYTF.

CDR3 DNA: TGTGCCAGCAGGGCCGGGGGAAACAATCAGCCCCAGCATTTT. It translates to CASRAGGNNQPQHF. The chain employs TRBV27 and TRBJ1-5; D possibly corresponds to TRBD1 (5 bases). The germline V gene encodes CDR1 MNHEY and CDR2 SMNVEV (reference sequence). CDR3 length equals 14 residues. The ends were cut back, 6 bases at V and 3 bases at J, with 12 bases in the middle.